The subject of this entry is one TCR beta chain. The sample belongs to a study of technical replicates of blood from a handful of donors. Assay: immunoSEQ multiplex PCR; the TCRdb copy retains only in-frame clones and omits some. The sample has 70,000 to 95,000 clones, around 97% seen once. This CDR3 comprises 13 residues. Germline V CDR1 and CDR2: MNHEY, SVGAGI. Trimming stripped 6 bases from V and 9 bases from J, with 15 bases between. The clonotype was recovered from a human donor in good health. The material sequenced was T cells isolated from PBMCs. This chain joins TRBV6-5 and TRBJ1-3, with D perhaps TRBD1 (6 bases). CDR3 coding DNA: TGTGCCAGCAGCAGGACAGTCGGCCTCACCATATATTTT. Residues: CASSRTVGLTIYF.